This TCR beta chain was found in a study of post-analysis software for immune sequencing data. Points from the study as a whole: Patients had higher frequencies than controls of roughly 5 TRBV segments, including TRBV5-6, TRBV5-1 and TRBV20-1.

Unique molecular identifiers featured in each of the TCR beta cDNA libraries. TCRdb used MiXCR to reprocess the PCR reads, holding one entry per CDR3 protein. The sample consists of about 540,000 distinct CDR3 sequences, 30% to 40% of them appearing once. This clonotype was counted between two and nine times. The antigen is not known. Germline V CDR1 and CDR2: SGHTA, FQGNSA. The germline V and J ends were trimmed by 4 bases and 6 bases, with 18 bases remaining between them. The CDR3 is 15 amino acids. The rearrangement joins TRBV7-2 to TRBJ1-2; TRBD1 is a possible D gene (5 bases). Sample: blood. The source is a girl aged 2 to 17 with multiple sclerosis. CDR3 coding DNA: TGTGCCAGCAGCTCCTGGCGCGTGCAACAGGATGGCTACACCTTC. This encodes CASSSWRVQQDGYTF.